What follows is one T cell receptor (beta chain) and its context. This sample was taken from a study of blood T cell repertoires in COVID-19. Study-wide background: COVID-19 samples, acute and convalescent, were from the United States, Italy and Spain.

Sequenced by immunoSEQ multiplex PCR; TCRdb stores in-frame clones only, minus some. Of 200,000 to 250,000 clones listed, roughly 87% are singletons. The sequencing sample was made of PBMCs or T cells enriched from blood (not recorded which). The sequence was collected from a woman aged 25 to 45 with acute COVID-19.

The chain's CDR3 is CASSAHQARQGNTGELFF. CDR3 coding DNA: TGCGCCAGCAGCGCCCACCAAGCCCGACAGGGGAACACCGGGGAGCTGTTTTTT. This chain links TRBV10-2 with TRBJ2-2; 7 positions match TRBD1. Germline CDR1 WSHSY, CDR2 SAAADI. The CDR3 spans 18 residues. Trimming removed 6 bases from V and 1 base from J; junction bases left unmatched: 14.